This TCR beta chain was identified during a study of control samples from healthy donors and cancer patients (TCRdb year 2020). CDR1 and CDR2, per the germline V gene, are MNHNS and SASEGT. The CDR3 spans 17 residues, from the cysteine through the phenylalanine. Of the read, only the CDR3 DNA is kept; its 51 bases are in frame from base 1. Here V drops 4 bases and J drops 4 bases, and the junction holds 10 bases not matched to any gene. Library creation used the immunoSEQ multiplex PCR assay. This immuneACCESS table, as held by TCRdb, lists in-frame sequences with V and J called but not all clones. Of the missing ones, under half trace to an unresolved V gene in checked studies; the others have no known cause. This sample comprises about 270,000 clones, approximately 80% of them detected only once. About 14% of the sample comes from the top ten. Turning to this clone: Its antigen is currently not known. The input lacks base qualities; no much larger clone sits a single base away.

Material: PBMCs. The clonotype was recovered from a woman aged 55-69 years with lung cancer. The chain is assembled from TRBV6-1 and TRBJ1-6; TRBD1 aligns with 7 central bases. The DNA reads TGTGCCAGCAGTGGGACGGGACAGACCTTTTATAATTCACCCCTCCACTTT. Its translation reads: CASSGTGQTFYNSPLHF.